The 27 T cell receptor beta chains listed next were all sequenced from one sample in a study of T cells in Graves' hyperthyroidism and ophthalmopathy. Regions amplified from RNA transcripts were the TCR beta CDR3 regions. The TCR CDR3 first-round RT-PCR relied on the HTBI primer set. TCRdb used MiXCR to reprocess the multiplex PCR reads, holding one entry per CDR3 protein. The sample records roughly 740,000 distinct CDR3 sequences, about a sixth being singletons. The sample consisted of blood. The receptors originated from a man aged 18 to 29 with Graves' hyperthyroidism.

There are many counts of this clonotype. The chain combines TRBV28 with TRBJ2-7; D is ambiguous. The CDR3 has 16 residues. Per germline, CDR1 MDHEN and CDR2 SYDVKM. V lost 4 bases and J lost 1, with 17 bases in between. The DNA of the CDR3 is TGTGCCAGCAGTTCCCGCGGCGGCTCGCTTTCCTACGAGCAGTACTTC. This translates into CASSSRGGSLSYEQYF. Drawing the rest from reference TRBV28 and TRBJ2-7, the complete variable domain is DVKVTQSSRYLVKRTGEKVFLECVQDMDHENMFWYRQDPGLGLRLIYFSYDVKMKEKGDIPEGYSVSREKKERFSLILESASTNQTSMYLCASSSRGGSLSYEQYFGPGTRLTVT.

This sequence joins TRBV10-3 and TRBJ2-3, with D uncertain. This CDR3 is built from 15 residues. CDR1 and CDR2 from the germline V gene are ENHRY and SYGVKD. Trimming removed 3 bases at V and 4 bases at J, with 14 bases between. DNA for the CDR3: TGTGCCATCAGTGAAGCCCGACCAGTATCAGATACGCAGTATTTT. Translating it yields CAISEARPVSDTQYF.

A few counts support this clonotype. The V gene is TRBV7-3, the J gene TRBJ1-1; D unresolved. Germline CDR1 is SGHTA and CDR2 is FQGTGA. CDR3 length: 13 residues. Trimming took 5 bases from V and 3 from J, leaving 10 bases between them. The CDR3 spells CASSQQMDTEAFF. CDR3 coding DNA: TGTGCCAGCAGCCAACAAATGGACACTGAAGCTTTCTTT.

A few counts support this clonotype. This chain links TRBV20-1 with TRBJ2-5, with TRBD2 identical over 8 bases. The length of the CDR3 is 15 residues. The germline V gene encodes CDR1 DFQATT and CDR2 SNEGSKA (reference sequence). Germline trimming cut 3 bases from V and 5 bases from J; bases unmatched to any gene: 11. CDR3 bases: TGCAGTGCTAGTTTCGCTCGACTAGCGTGGGAGACCCAGTACTTC. Its protein is CSASFARLAWETQYF.

In this sample, this clonotype turned up a few times. This rearrangement joins TRBV28 to TRBJ2-4; 8 nucleotides align to TRBD1. The CDR3 is made up of 16 amino acids. Germline V lookup: CDR1 MDHEN, CDR2 SYDVKM. The J segment lost 8 bases and the V segment lost 4 bases, leaving 13 bases of the junction unmatched. CDR3 nucleotide sequence: TGTGCCAGCAGTTCCCCGAGGACAGGGTTATTCGACATTCAGTACTTC. Amino acid sequence: CASSSPRTGLFDIQYF.

This clonotype has at least ten counts. The chain is built from TRBV3-1 and TRBJ2-1; a weak D match, TRBD2 (5 bases). Germline assignment: CDR1 LGHDT and CDR2 YNNKEL (reference sequence). The CDR3 runs 15 residues. Trimming pared 1 base from V and 0 bases from J, leaving 7 bases between. DNA of the CDR3: TGTGCCAGCAGCCAAGGTAGCGACTCCTACAATGAGCAGTTCTTC. Its protein is CASSQGSDSYNEQFF.

The chain links TRBV5-1 to TRBJ1-1, with D tentatively TRBD1 (6 bases). Germline assignment: CDR1 SGHRS and CDR2 YFSETQ. CDR3 size: 15 residues. V was trimmed by 0 bases and J by 2 bases, leaving 11 bases between them. The CDR3 region is CASSLGHRVNTEAFF. CDR3 coding DNA: TGCGCCAGCAGCTTGGGTCACAGGGTCAACACTGAAGCTTTCTTT.

This sequence joins TRBV19 and TRBJ1-2; the D gene is possibly TRBD1 (5 bases). CDR3 length: 16 residues. Trimming left V 4 bases short and J 3 bases short, with 18 bases between. Germline V lookup: CDR1 LNHDA, CDR2 SQIVND (reference sequence). CDR3 amino acids: CASSTIDSGRDYGYTF. The CDR3 DNA reads as TGTGCCAGTAGTACCATCGACAGTGGACGCGACTATGGCTACACCTTC.

At least ten counts were recorded for this clonotype. CDR3 in DNA: TGTGCCAGCAGTTCCCCCGGACAGGGGGTTGAGACCCAGTACTTC. As protein: CASSSPGQGVETQYF. This chain connects TRBV28 to TRBJ2-5; 10 bases match TRBD1. Germline CDR1 MDHEN, CDR2 SYDVKM. After removal of 4 bases from V and 5 bases from J, the junction contained 7 bases not matched to a gene. The CDR3 length is 15 residues.

This clonotype has a count of ten or more. The chain has TRBV28 and TRBJ2-5; D is perhaps TRBD2 (7 bases). This CDR3 is built from 14 residues. The V gene's germline CDR1 is MDHEN and CDR2 SYDVKM. Trimming pared 6 bases from V and 3 bases from J, leaving 14 bases between. CDR3 nucleotide sequence: TGTGCCAGCAGCTTAGGGGGAGGGGAAGAGACCCAGTACTTC. Protein sequence: CASSLGGGEETQYF.

This clonotype was observed a few times. This rearrangement joins TRBV12-3 or TRBV12-4 to TRBJ1-2; TRBD1 matches 9 bases. The length of the CDR3 is 13 residues. V lost 5 bases, J lost 8 bases, and 6 bases stayed unmatched. CDR3 DNA: TGTGCCAGCAGTAGGACAGGGGAGCGGGGCTACACCTTC. Protein product: CASSRTGERGYTF.

This clonotype was detected a few times. V and J are TRBV27 and TRBJ2-7; TRBD1 matches at 8 bases. Germline lookup yields CDR1 MNHEY and CDR2 SMNVEV (reference sequence). The junction had 14 bases not matched to a gene; V was cut back by 8 bases and J by 2 bases. The CDR3 is made up of 16 amino acids. CDR3 residues: CASGLPHRGSPYEQYF. The CDR3, as DNA: TGTGCCAGCGGATTACCCCACAGGGGGTCTCCCTACGAGCAGTACTTC.

This clonotype was detected only a few times. The V gene is TRBV28, the J gene TRBJ1-5; 11 nucleotides align to TRBD1. Trimming at V came to 6 bases and at J to 3 bases, leaving 10 bases not matched to a gene. The CDR3 covers 17 residues. The germline gives CDR1 MDHEN, CDR2 SYDVKM. The CDR3 coding sequence is TGTGCCAGCAGACCCGGGACAGGGGGTAGGGACAATCAGCCCCAGCATTTT. It translates to CASRPGTGGRDNQPQHF.

This clonotype was found many times. The chain has TRBV6-5 and TRBJ2-5, with 7 bases identical to TRBD2. Germline CDR1 and CDR2: MNHEY and SVGAGI. This CDR3 contains 14 residues. The V gene end was trimmed by 1 base and the J gene end by 5 bases; junction bases not matched to a gene: 4. The CDR3 coding sequence is TGTGCCAGCAGTTACTTGGGAGGGTTCGAGACCCAGTACTTC. Encoded protein: CASSYLGGFETQYF.

This clonotype has only a few counts. CDR3 nucleotides: TGCGCCAGCAGCCAGGACCACAAGGCTGAAGCTTTCTTT. Amino acids: CASSQDHKAEAFF. The rearrangement joins TRBV4-3 to TRBJ1-1; no definite D call. Germline V gives CDR1 LGHNA, CDR2 YSLEER. This CDR3 comprises 13 residues. Trimming removed 3 bases from V and 6 bases from J, with 11 bases in between.

This clonotype was observed a few times. The chain is built from TRBV5-6 and TRBJ1-2; D remains ambiguous. Germline CDR1 and CDR2: SGHDT and YYEEEE. V was clipped by 4 bases and J by 3 bases, with 19 bases between them. The CDR3 length is 16 residues. This CDR3 reads CASSNPDAGGDYGYTF. CDR3 sequence (DNA): TGTGCCAGCAGCAACCCGGACGCGGGAGGTGACTATGGCTACACCTTC.

This clonotype was seen repeatedly, ten times or more. V and J are TRBV12-3 or TRBV12-4 and TRBJ2-1; 7 bases line up with TRBD2. This CDR3 is 15 amino acids long. The V gene end was trimmed by 5 bases and the J gene end by 9 bases; junction bases not matched to a gene: 13. CDR3 in amino acids: CASSPRLAGVSEQFF. The DNA of the CDR3 is TGTGCCAGCAGTCCCCGACTGGCGGGAGTCTCTGAGCAGTTCTTC.

This clonotype was seen ten or more times. This rearrangement joins TRBV6-1 to TRBJ1-2; 7 nucleotides match TRBD1. V lost 6 bases and J lost 8; bases outside the gene matches: 6. Germline loops: CDR1 MNHNS, CDR2 SASEGT. The CDR3 consists of 12 residues. The CDR3, as DNA: TGTGCCAGCAGCAGAGACAGGGTCGGCTACACCTTC. Its translation is CASSRDRVGYTF.

Comment on this clonotype: Possible read error: a much larger clone is one base away. The chain links TRBV6-8 to TRBJ2-3; TRBD2 aligns across 10 bases. Germline lookup yields CDR1 MNHGY and CDR2 SAAAGT. CDR3 length equals 16 residues. Trimming removed 6 bases from V and 2 bases from J; junction bases left unmatched: 8. The CDR3: CASRTASGGFTDTQYF. The CDR3 DNA follows: TGTGCCAGCAGAACGGCTAGCGGGGGTTTCACAGATACGCAGTATTTT.

There are a few counts of this clonotype. V is TRBV2 and J is TRBJ2-7; 9 nucleotides match TRBD2. Germline CDR1 SNHLY, CDR2 FYNNEI. CDR3 size: 14 residues. Losses at the gene ends were 8 bases for V and 3 bases for J; bases not matched to a gene: 8. This chain's CDR3 is CASRSGRYDYEQYF. The DNA for the CDR3 is TGTGCCAGCCGTAGCGGGAGATACGACTACGAGCAGTACTTC.

Only a few counts were recorded for this clonotype. The chain joins TRBV13 to TRBJ2-1; 7 nucleotides align to TRBD2. This CDR3 contains 18 residues. Germline CDR1 PRHDT, CDR2 FYEKMQ (reference sequence). Trimming cost V 5 bases and J 2 bases; bases outside gene matches: 15. The CDR3 nucleotides read TGTGCCAGCAGCCAAAATTCAGCGGGGAAACGCCCCTACAATGAGCAGTTCTTC. The encoded protein is CASSQNSAGKRPYNEQFF.

The chain links TRBV12-3 or TRBV12-4 to TRBJ2-3, with 8 bases matching TRBD2. V shed 5 bases and J 0 bases; nucleotides not matched to a gene: 4. This CDR3 is built from 15 residues. This chain's CDR3 is CASSAGLVSTDTQYF. CDR3 DNA sequence: TGTGCCAGCAGTGCGGGACTAGTGAGCACAGATACGCAGTATTTT.

This clonotype was counted ten times or more. The V call is TRBV27, the J call TRBJ2-7, with no clear D. Trimming cost V 1 base and J 8 bases, with 6 bases left between them. Germline V gives CDR1 MNHEY, CDR2 SMNVEV (reference sequence). The CDR3 loop spans 11 amino acids. The CDR3 reads CASSLFGQQYF. Here the CDR3 DNA reads TGTGCCAGCAGTTTATTCGGCCAGCAGTACTTC.

This chain links TRBV12-3 or TRBV12-4 with TRBJ1-3; 10 positions agree with TRBD1. Unmatched junction bases numbered 11, after V lost 6 bases and J lost 0 bases. The CDR3 has 18 amino acids. CDR3 residues: CASRPPGQGLHSGNTIYF. The CDR3 coding sequence is TGTGCCAGCAGACCCCCGGGACAGGGGCTACACTCTGGAAACACCATATATTTT.

Ten or more counts support this clonotype. V usage is TRBV7-8 and J usage is TRBJ2-1; 7 nucleotides match TRBD2. CDR1 and CDR2 from the germline V gene are SGHVS and FQNEAQ. The CDR3 has 15 amino acids. V was clipped by 2 bases and J by 6 bases; unmatched bases: 7. The CDR3 coding sequence is TGTGCCAGCAGCTTAAGGCGGGGAGGGATCAATGAGCAGTTCTTC. As protein: CASSLRRGGINEQFF.

The chain links TRBV7-8 to TRBJ2-7; TRBD2 might be the D (5 bases). Germline loops: CDR1 SGHVS, CDR2 FQNEAQ. Deletions cut 4 bases from V and 5 bases from J, with 18 bases between. This CDR3 has 15 residues. The CDR3 DNA is TGTGCCAGCAGCTCCCCGGGATCCTTTAACCACGAGCAGTACTTC. Protein product: CASSSPGSFNHEQYF.

Many counts were recorded for this clonotype. This chain uses TRBV27 with TRBJ2-7, with D possibly being TRBD1 (5 bases). Looked up from germline, CDR1 is MNHEY and CDR2 is SMNVEV (reference sequence). The V end was cut by 0 bases, the J end by 1 base, with 10 bases between. This CDR3 has 15 amino acids. The CDR3: CASSLSTTVSYEQYF. Here the CDR3 DNA reads TGTGCCAGCAGTTTATCGACGACAGTTTCCTACGAGCAGTACTTC.